This TCR beta chain came from a study of STAT5B mutations in CD4+ large granular lymphocyte leukemia. As for this clone: The target antigen is unknown.

As processed by the authors: The detection floor for productive clonotype frequency was 2.59 x 10-5. The data were produced by immunoSEQ multiplex PCR, yet TCRdb's version contains in-frame clones alone and is incomplete. V and J calls plus clone size are reproduced from that table; the DNA served to infer D and trimming. The sample has 48,000 or so clones; around 70% are singletons. The V end was cut by 5 bases, the J end by 3 bases, with 16 bases between. CDR1 and CDR2 (germline): MNHEY, SMNVEV (reference sequence). This CDR3 has 15 residues. Study-level findings and limits: Top patient clones used TRBV06 genes more often: 8/27 versus 2/35 in controls.

The chain links TRBV27 to TRBJ1-2, with unresolved D. This clonotype was obtained from a human donor in good health. Sample: CD4+ T cells from blood buffy coats. The DNA for the CDR3 is TGTGCCAGCAGTCCGACGTCTAATCTACACTATGGCTACACCTTC. Its protein product is CASSPTSNLHYGYTF.